The present T cell receptor beta chain was sequenced within a study of OX40 agonist ivuxolimab in advanced cancers. Study observations and caveats: Patients with a partial response at 0.1-3.0 mg/kg had among the lowest clonal expansion.

This table comes from immunoSEQ multiplex PCR, and its TCRdb copy is limited to in-frame clones, with some not included. The sample shows more than 25,000 clones, more than 75% of them seen only once. This clone was counted only a few times. Its matching antigen is unknown. Trimming stripped 6 bases from V and 1 base from J, with 9 bases between. The V gene's germline CDR1 is SNHLY and CDR2 FYNNEI. The CDR3 extends over 13 amino acids. The genes are TRBV2 and TRBJ1-1; D is ambiguous. The specimen was CD4+ or CD8+ T cells sorted from blood, collected in a trial of the OX40 agonist ivuxolimab. This TCR was sampled from an adult with an advanced solid tumor such as melanoma, head and neck, liver or kidney cancer. CDR3 in amino acids: CASSPFKNTEAFF. The DNA for the CDR3 is TGTGCCAGCAGCCCCTTCAAGAACACTGAAGCTTTCTTT.